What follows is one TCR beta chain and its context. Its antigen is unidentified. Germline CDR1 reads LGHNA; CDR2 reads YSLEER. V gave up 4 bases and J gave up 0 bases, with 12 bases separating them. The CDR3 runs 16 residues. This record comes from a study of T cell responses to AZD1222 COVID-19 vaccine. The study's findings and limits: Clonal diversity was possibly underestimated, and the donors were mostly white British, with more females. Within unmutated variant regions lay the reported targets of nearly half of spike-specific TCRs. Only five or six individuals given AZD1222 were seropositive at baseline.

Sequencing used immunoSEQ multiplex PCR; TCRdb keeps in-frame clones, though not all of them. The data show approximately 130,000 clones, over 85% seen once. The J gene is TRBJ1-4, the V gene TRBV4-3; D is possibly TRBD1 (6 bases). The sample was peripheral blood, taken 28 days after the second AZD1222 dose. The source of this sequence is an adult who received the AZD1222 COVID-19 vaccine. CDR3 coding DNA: TGCGCCAGCAGCCGTCAAAGGGGGGCAACTAATGAAAAACTGTTTTTT. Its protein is CASSRQRGATNEKLFF.